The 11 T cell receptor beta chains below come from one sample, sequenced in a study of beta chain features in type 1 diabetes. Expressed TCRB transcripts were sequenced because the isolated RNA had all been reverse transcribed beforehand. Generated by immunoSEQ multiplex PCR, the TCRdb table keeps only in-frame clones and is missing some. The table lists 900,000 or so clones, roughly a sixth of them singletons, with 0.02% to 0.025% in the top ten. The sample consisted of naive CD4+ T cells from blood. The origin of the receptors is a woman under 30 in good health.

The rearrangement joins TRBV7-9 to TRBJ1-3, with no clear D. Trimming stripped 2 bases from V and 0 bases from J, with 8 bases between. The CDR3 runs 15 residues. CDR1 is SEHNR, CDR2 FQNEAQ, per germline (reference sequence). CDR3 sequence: CASSLLPSSGNTIYF. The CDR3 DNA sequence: TGTGCCAGCAGCTTACTACCGAGCTCTGGAAACACCATATATTTT.

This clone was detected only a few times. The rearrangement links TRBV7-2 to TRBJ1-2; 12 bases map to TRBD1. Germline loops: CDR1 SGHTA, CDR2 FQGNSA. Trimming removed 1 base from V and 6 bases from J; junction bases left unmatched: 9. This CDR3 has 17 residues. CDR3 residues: CASSLDLGQGAYNGYTF. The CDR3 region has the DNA TGTGCCAGCAGCTTAGACCTGGGACAGGGGGCATATAATGGCTACACCTTC.

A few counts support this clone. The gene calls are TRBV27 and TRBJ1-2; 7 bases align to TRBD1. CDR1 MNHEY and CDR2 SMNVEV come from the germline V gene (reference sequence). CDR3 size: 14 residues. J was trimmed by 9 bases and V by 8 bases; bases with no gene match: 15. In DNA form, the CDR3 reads TGTGCCAGCGGACCTCAGACAGGGCGATTGAGCTACACCTTC. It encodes CASGPQTGRLSYTF.

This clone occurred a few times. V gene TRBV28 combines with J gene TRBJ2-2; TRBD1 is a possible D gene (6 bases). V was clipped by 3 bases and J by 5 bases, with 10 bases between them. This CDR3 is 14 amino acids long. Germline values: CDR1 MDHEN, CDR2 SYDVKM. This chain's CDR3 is CASSFQGLTGELFF. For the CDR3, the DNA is TGTGCCAGCAGTTTCCAGGGGTTGACCGGGGAGCTGTTTTTT.

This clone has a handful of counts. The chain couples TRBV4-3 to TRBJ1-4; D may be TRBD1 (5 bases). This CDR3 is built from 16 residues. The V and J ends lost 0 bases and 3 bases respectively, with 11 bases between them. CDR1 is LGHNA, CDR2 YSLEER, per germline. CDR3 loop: CASSQDWGGANEKLFF. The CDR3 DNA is TGCGCCAGCAGCCAAGATTGGGGGGGGGCTAATGAAAAACTGTTTTTT.

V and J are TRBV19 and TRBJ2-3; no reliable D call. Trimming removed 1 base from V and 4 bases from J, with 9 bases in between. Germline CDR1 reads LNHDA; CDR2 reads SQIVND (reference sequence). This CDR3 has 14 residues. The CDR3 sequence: CASSIGTVPDTQYF. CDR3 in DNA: TGTGCCAGTAGTATAGGGACGGTACCAGATACGCAGTATTTT.

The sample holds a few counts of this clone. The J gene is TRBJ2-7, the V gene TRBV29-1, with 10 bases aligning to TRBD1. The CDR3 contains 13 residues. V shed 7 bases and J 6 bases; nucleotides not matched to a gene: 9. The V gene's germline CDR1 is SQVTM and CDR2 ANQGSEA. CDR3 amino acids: CSASGQGVGEQYF. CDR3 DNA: TGCAGCGCTAGTGGACAGGGGGTCGGCGAGCAGTACTTC.

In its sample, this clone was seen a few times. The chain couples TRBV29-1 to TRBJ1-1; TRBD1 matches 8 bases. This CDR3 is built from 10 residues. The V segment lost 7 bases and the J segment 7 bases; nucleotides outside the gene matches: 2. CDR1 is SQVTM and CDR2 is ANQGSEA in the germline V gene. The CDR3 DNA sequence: TGCAGCGGGGGGACAGGTGAAGCTTTCTTT. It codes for CSGGTGEAFF.

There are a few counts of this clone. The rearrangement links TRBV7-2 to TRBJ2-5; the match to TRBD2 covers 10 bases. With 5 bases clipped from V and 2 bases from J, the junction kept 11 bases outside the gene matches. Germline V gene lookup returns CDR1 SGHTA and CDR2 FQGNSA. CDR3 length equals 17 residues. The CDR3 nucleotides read TGTGCCAGCAGCAAACAATCCCGGACTAGCGGACAAGAGACCCAGTACTTC. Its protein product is CASSKQSRTSGQETQYF.

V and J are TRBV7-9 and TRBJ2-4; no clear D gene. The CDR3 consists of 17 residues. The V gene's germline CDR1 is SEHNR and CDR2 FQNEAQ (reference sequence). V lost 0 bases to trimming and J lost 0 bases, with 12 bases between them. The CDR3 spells CASSLALRRLAKNIQYF. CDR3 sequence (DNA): TGTGCCAGCAGCTTAGCGCTAAGGAGACTAGCCAAAAACATTCAGTACTTC.

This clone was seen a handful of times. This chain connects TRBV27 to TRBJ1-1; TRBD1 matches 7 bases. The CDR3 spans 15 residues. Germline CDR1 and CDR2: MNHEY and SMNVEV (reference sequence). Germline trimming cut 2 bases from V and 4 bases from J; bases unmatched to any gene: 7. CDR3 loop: CASSLTRQGGTEAFF. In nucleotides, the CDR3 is TGTGCCAGCAGTTTAACCCGACAGGGCGGCACTGAAGCTTTCTTT.